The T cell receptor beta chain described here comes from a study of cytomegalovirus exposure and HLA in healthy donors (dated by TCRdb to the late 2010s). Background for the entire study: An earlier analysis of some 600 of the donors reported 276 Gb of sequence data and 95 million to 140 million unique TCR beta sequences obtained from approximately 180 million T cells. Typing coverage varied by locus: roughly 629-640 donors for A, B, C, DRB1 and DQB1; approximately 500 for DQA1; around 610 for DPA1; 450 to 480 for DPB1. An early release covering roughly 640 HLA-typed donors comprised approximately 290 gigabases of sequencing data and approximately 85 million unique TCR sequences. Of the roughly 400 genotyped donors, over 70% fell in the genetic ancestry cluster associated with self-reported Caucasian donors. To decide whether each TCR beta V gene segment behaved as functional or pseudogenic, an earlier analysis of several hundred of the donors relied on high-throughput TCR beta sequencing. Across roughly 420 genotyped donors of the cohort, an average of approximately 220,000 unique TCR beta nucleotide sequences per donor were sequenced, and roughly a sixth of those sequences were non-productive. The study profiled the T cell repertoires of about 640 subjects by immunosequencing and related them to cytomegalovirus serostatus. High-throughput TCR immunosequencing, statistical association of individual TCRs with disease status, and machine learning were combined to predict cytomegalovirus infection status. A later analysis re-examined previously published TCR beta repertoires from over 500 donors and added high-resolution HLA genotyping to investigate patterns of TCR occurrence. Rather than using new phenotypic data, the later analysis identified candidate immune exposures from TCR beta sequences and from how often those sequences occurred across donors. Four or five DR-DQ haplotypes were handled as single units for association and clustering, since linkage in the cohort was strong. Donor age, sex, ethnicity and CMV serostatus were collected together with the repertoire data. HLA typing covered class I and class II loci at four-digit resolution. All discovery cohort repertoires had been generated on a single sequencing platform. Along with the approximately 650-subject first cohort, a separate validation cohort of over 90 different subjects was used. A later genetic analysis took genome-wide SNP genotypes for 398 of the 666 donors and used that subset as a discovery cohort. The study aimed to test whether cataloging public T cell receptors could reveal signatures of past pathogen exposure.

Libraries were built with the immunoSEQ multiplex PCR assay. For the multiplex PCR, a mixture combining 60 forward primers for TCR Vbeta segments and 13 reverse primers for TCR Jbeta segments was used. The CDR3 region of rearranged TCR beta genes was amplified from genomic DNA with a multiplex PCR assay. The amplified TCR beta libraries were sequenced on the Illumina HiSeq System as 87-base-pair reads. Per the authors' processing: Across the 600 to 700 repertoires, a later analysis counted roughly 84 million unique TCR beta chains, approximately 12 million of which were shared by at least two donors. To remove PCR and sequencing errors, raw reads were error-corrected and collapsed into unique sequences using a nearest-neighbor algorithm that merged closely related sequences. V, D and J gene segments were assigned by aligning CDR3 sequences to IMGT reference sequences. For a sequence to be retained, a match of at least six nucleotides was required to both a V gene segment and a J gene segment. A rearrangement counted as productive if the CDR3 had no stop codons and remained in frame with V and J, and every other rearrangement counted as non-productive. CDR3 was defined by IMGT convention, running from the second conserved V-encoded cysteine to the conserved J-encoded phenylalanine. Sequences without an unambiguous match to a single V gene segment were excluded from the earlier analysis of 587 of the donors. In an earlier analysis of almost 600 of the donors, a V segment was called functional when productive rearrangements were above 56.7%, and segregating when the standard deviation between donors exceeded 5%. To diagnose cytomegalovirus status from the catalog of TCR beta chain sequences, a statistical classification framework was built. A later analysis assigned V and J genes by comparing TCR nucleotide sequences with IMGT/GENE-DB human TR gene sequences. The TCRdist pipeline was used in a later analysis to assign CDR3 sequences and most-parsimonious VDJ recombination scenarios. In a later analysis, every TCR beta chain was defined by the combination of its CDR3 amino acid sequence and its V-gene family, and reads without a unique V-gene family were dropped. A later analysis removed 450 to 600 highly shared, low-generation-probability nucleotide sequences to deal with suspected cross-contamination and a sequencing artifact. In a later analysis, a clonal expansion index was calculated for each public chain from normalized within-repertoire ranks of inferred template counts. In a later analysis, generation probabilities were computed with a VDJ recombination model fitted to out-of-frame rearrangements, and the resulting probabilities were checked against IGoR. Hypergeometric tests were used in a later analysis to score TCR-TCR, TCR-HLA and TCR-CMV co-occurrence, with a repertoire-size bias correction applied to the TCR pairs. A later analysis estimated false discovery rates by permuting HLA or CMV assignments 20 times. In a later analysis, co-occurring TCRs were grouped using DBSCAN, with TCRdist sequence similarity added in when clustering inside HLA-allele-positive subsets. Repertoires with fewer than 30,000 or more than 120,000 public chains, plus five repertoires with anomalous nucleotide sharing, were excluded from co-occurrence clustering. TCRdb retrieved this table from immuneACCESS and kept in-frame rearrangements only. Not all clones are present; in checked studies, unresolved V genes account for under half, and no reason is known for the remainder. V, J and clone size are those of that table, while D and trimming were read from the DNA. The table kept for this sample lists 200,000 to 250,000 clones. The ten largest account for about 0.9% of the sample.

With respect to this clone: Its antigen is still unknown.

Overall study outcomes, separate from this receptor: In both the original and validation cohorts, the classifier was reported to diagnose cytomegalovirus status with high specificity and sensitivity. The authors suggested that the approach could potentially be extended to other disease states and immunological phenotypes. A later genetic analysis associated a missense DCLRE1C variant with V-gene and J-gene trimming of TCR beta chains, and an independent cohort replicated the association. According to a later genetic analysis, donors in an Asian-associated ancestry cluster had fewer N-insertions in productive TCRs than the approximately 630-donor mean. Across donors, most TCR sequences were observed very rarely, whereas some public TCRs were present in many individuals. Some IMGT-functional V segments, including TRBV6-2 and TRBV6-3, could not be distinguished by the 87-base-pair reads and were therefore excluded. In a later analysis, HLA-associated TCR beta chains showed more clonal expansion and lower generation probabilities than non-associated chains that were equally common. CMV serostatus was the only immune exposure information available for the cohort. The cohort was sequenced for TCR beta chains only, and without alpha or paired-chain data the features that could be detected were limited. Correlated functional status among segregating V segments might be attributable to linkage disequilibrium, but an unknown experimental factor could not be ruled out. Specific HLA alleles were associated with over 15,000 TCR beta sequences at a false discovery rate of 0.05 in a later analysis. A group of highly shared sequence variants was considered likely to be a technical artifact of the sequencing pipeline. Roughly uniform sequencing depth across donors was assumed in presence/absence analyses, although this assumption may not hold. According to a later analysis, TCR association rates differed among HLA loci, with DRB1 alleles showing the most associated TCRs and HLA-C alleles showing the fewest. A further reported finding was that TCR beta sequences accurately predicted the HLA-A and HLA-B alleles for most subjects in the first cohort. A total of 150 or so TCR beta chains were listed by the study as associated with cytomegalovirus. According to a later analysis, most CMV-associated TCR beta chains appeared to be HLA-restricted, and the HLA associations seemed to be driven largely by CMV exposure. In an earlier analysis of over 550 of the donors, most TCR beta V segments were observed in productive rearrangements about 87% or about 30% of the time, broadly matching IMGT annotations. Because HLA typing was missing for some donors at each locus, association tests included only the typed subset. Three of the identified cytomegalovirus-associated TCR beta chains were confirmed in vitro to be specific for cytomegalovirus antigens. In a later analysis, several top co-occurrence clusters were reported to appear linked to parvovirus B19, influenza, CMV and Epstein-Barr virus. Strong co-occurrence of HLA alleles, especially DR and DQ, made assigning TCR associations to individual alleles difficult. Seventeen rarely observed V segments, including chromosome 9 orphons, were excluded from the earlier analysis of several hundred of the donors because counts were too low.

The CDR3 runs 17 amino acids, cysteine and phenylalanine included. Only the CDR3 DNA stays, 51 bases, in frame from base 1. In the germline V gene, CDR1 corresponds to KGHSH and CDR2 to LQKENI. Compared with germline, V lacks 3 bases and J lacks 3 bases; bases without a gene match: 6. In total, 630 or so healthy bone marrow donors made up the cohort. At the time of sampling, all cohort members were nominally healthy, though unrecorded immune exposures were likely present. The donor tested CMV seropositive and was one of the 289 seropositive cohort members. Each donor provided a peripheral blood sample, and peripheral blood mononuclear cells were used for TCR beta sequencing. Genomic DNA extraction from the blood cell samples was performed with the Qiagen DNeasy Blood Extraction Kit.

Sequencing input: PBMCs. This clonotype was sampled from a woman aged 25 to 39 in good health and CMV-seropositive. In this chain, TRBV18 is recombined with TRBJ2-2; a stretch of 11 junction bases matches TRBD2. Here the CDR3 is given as CASSPSGTSGYTGELFF. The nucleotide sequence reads TGTGCCAGCTCACCGTCCGGGACTAGCGGTTACACCGGGGAGCTGTTTTTT.